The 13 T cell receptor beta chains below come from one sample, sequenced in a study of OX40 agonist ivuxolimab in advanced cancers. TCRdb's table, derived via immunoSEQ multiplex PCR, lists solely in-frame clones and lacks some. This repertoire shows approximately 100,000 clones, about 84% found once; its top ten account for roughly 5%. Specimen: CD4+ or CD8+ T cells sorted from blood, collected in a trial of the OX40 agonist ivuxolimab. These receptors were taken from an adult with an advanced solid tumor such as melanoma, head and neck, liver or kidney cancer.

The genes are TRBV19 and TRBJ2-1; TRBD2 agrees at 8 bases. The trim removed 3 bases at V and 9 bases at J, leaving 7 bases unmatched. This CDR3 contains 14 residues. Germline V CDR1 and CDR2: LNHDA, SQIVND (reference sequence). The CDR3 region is CASSIWTSSGEQFF. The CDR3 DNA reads TGTGCCAGTAGTATCTGGACTAGCAGCGGTGAGCAGTTCTTC.

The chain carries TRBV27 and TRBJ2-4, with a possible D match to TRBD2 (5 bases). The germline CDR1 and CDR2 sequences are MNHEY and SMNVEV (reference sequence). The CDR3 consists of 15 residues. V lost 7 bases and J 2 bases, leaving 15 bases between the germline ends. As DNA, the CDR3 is TGTGCCAGCACTACCACTCGGGAATCCAAAAACATTCAGTACTTC. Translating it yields CASTTTRESKNIQYF.

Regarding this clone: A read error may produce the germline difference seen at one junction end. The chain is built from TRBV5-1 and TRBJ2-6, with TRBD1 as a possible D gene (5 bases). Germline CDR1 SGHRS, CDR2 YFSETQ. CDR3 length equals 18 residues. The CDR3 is CASSYGDNHRSGANALTF. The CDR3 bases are TGCGCCAGCAGCTATGGCGACAATCACCGCTCTGGGGCCAACGCCCTGACTTTC.

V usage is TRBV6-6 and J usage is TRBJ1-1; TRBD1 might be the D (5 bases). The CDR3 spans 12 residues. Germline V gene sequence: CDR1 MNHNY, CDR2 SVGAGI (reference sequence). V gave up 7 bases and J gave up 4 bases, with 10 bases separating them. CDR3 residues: CASTQGITEAFF. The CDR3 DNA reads TGTGCCAGCACTCAGGGCATCACTGAAGCTTTCTTT.

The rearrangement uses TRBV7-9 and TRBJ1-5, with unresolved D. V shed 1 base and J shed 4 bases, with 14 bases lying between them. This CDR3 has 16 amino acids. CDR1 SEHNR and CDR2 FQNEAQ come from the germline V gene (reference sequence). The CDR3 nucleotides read TGTGCCAGCAGCTTAGGAGTTGGGGAAGGGAATCAGCCCCAGCATTTT. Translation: CASSLGVGEGNQPQHF.

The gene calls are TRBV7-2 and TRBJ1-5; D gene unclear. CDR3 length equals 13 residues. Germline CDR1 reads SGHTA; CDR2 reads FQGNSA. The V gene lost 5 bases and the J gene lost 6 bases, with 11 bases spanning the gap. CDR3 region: CASSPESFQPQHF. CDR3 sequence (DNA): TGTGCCAGCAGCCCAGAGTCGTTTCAGCCCCAGCATTTT.

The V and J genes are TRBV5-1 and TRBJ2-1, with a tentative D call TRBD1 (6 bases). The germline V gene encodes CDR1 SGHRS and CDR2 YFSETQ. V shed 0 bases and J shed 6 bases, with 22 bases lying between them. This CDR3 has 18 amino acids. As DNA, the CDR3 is TGCGCCAGCAGCTTGGGGGCTGGAGTAACAGGGATAGGCAATGAGCAGTTCTTC. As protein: CASSLGAGVTGIGNEQFF.

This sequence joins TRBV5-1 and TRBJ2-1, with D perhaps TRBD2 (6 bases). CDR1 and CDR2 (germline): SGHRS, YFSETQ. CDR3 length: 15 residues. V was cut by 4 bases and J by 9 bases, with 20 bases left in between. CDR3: CASSHQRARDGEQFF. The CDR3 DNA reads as TGCGCCAGCAGCCACCAGCGGGCAAGGGACGGTGAGCAGTTCTTC.

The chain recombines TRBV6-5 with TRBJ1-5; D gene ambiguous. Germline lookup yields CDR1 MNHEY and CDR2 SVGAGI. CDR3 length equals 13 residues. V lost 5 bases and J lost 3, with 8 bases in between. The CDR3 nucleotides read TGTGCCAGCAGTGTGAACTTCAATCAGCCCCAGCATTTT. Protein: CASSVNFNQPQHF.

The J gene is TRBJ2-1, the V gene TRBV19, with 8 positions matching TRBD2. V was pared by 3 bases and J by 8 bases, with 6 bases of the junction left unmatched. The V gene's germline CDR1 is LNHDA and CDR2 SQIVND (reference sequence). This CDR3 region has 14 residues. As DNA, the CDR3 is TGTGCCAGTAGTATTCCGGGAGGGCCCTATGAGCAGTTCTTC. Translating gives CASSIPGGPYEQFF.

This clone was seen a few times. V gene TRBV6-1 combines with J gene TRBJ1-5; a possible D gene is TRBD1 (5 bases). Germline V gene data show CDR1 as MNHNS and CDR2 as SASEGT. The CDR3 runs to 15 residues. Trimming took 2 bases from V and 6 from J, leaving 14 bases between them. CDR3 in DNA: TGTGCCAGCAGTGAATGGGCAGGGAGAGGTCAGCCCCAGCATTTT. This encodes CASSEWAGRGQPQHF.

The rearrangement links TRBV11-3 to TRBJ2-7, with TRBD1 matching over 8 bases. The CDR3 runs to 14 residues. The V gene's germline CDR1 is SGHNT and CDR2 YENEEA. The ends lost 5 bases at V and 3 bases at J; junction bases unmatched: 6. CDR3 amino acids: CASSPDRGHYEQYF. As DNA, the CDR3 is TGTGCCAGCAGCCCAGACAGGGGACACTACGAGCAGTACTTC.

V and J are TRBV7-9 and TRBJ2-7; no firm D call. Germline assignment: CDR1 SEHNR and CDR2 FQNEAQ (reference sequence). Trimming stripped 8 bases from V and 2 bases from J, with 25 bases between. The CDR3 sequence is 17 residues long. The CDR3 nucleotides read TGTGCCAGCCCCGGGTCTTCTAAACCGTTTATCACCTACGAGCAGTACTTC. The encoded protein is CASPGSSKPFITYEQYF.